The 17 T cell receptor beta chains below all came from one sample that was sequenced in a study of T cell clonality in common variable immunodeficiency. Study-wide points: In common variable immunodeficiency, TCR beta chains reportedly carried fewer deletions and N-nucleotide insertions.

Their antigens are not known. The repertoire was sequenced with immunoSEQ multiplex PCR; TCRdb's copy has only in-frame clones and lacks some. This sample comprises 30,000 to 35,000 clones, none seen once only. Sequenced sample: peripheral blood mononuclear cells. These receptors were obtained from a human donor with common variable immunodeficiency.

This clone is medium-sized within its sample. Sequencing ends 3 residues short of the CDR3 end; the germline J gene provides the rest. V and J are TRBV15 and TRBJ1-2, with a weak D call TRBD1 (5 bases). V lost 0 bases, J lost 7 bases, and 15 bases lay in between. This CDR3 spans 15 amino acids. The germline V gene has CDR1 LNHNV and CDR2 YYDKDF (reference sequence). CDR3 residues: CATSRDFGTVGGYTF. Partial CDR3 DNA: TGTGCCACCAGCAGAGATTTCGGGACTGTTGGTGGC.

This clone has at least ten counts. CDR3 sequence: CASSLMVDNEQFF. Incomplete CDR3 DNA: TGTGCCAGCAGCTTAATGGTAGACAATGAG. The genes are TRBV7-2 and TRBJ2-1; D uncertain. The DNA ends 3 residues before the CDR3 does, and the rest of the CDR3 is filled in from the germline J gene. Germline loops: CDR1 SGHTA, CDR2 FQGNSA. Trimming removed 2 bases from V and 5 bases from J, with 7 bases in between. CDR3 length: 13 residues.

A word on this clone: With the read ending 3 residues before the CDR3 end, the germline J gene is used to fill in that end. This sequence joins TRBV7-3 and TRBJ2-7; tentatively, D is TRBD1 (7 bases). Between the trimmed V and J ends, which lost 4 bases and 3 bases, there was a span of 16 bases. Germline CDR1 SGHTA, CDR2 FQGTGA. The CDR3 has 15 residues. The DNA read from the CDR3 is TGTGCCAGCAGCTCCGGCGGGACAGCAGGCTACGAG. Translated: CASSSGGTAGYE. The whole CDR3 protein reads CASSSGGTAGYEQYF.

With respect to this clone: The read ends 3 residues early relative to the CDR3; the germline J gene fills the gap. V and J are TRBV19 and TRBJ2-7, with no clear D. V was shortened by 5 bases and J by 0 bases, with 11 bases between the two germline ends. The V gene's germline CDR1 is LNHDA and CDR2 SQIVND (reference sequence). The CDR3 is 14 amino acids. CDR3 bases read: TGTGCCAGTAGTTCGGGTCTTAGCTCCTACGAG. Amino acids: CASSSGLSSYE. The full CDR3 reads CASSSGLSSYEQYF.

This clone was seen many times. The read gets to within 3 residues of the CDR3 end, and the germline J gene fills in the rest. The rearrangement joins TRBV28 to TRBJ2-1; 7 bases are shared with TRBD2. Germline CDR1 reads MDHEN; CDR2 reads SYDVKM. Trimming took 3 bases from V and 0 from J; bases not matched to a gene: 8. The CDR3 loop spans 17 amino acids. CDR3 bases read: TGTGCCAGCAGTTTCTTTCTGCGGGAGAGCTCCTACAATGAG. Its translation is CASSFFLRESSYNE. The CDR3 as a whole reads CASSFFLRESSYNEQFF.

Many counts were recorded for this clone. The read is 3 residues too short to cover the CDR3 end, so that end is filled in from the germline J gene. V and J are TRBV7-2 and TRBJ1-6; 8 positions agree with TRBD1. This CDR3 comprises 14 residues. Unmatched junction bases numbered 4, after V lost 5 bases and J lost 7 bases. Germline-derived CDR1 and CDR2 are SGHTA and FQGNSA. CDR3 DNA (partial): TGTGCCAGCAGCCCAGGACAGGGCAATTCACCC. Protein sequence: CASSPGQGNSP. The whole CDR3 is CASSPGQGNSPLHF.

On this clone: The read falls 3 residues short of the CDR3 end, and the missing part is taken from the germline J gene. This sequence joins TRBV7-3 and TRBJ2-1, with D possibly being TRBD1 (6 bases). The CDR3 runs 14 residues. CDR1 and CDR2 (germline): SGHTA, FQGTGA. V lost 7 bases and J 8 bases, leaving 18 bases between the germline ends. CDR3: CASTPTGRGDEQFF. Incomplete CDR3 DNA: TGTGCCAGCACCCCGACAGGTCGAGGGGATGAG.

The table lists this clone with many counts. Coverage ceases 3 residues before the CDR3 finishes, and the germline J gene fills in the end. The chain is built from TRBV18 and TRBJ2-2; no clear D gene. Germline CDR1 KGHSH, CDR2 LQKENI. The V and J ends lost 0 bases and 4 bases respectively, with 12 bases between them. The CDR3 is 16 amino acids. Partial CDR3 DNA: TGTGCCAGCTCACCACCGCGGCAGAACTTCACCGGGGAG. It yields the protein CASSPPRQNFTGE. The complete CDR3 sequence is CASSPPRQNFTGELFF.

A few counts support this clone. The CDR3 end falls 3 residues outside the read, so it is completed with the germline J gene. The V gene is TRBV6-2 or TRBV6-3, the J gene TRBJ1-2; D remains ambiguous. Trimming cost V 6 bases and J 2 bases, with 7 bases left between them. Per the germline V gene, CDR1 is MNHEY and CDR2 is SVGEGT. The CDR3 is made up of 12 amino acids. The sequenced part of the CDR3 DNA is TGTGCCAGCAGGAGGGCGAACTATGGC. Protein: CASRRANYG. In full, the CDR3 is CASRRANYGYTF.

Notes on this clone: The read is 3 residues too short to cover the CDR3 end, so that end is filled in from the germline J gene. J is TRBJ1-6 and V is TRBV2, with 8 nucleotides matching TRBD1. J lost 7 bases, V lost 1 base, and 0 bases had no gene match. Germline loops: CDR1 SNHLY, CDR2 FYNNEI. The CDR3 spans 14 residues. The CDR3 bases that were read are TGTGCCAGCAGTGAAGGACAGGGGAATTCACCC. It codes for CASSEGQGNSP. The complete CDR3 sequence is CASSEGQGNSPLHF.

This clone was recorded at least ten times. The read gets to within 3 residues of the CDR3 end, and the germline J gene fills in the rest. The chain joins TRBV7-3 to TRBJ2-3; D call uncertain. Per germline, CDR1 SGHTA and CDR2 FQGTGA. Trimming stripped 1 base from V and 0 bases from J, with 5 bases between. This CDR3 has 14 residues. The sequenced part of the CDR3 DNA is TGTGCCAGCAGCTTAAGCGCTAGCACAGATACG. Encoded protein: CASSLSASTDT. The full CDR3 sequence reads CASSLSASTDTQYF.

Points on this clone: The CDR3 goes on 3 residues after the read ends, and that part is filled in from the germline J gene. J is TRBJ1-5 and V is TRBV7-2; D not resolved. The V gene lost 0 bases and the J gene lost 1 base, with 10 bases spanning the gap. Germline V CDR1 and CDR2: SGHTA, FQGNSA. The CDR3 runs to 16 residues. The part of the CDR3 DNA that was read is TGTGCCAGCAGCTTAGCTTCGGGGAGGAGCAATCAGCCC. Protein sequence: CASSLASGRSNQP. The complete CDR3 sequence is CASSLASGRSNQPQHF.

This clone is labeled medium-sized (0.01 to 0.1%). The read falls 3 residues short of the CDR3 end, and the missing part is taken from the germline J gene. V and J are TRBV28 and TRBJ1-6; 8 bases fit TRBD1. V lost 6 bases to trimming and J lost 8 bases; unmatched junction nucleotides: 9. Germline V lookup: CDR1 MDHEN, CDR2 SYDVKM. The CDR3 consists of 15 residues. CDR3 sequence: CASSSKRQGYSPLHF. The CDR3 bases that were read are TGTGCCAGCAGCTCAAAAAGACAGGGGTATTCACCC.

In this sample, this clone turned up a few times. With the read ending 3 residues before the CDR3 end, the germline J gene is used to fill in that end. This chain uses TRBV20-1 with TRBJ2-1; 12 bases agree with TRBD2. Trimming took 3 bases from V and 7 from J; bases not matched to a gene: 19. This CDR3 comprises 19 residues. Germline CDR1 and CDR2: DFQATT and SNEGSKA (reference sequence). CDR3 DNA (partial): TGCAGTGCTAGCCTTCGTGGACTAGCGGGGAGCCTTGGTCGTAATGAG. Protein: CSASLRGLAGSLGRNE. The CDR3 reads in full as CSASLRGLAGSLGRNEQFF.

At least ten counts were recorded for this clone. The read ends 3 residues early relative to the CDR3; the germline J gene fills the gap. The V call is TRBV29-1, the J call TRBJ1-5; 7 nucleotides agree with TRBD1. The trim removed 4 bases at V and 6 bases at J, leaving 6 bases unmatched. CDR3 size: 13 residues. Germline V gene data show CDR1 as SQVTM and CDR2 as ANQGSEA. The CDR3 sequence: CSVGTGVSQPQHF. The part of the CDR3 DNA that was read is TGCAGCGTTGGAACAGGGGTAAGTCAGCCC.

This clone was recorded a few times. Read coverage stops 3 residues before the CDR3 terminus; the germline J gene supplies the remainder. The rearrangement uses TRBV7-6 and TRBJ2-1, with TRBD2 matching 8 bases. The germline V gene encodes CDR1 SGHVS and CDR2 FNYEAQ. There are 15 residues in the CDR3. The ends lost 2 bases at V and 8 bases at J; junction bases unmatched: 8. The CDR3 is CASSLQAGVGDEQFF. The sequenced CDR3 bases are TGTGCCAGCAGCTTACAAGCGGGAGTGGGGGATGAG.

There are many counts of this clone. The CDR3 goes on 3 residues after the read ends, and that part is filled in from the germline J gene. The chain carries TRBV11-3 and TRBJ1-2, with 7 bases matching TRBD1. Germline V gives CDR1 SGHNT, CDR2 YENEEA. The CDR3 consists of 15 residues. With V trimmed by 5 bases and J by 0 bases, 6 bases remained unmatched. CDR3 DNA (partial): TGTGCCAGCAGCGCACCGGGACAGCCTAACTATGGC. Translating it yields CASSAPGQPNYG. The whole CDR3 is CASSAPGQPNYGYTF.